This TCR beta chain was found in a study of T cells after yellow fever vaccination. The V gene's germline CDR1 is SGHDT and CDR2 YYEEEE. Trimming removed 2 bases from V and 3 bases from J; junction bases left unmatched: 8. This CDR3 comprises 15 residues. This clonotype has just a few counts. 5'RACE template switching produced TCR cDNA carrying a universal primer site and UMIs. Each CDR3 protein is one row after TCRdb ran MiXCR on the 5' RACE reads. Of hundreds of thousands of distinct CDR3 sequences in the sample, about 12% were seen once. The source was PBMCs, collected on the day of the yellow fever booster vaccination. This receptor was obtained from a man aged 30 to 39 who received the YFV17D yellow fever vaccine. The genes are TRBV5-6 and TRBJ2-7; 7 nucleotides align to TRBD1. The CDR3 reads CASSLLGQEYYEQYF. In nucleotides, the CDR3 is TGTGCCAGCAGCTTACTCGGACAGGAGTACTACGAGCAGTACTTC.